The rows below give T cell receptor beta chains drawn from one sample of a study of CD8 T cells in ankylosing spondylitis. TCRdb redid the calling of the 5' RACE reads with MiXCR, one entry per CDR3 protein. In the table there are around 300,000 distinct CDR3 sequences, about a fifth of which are singletons. Sequencing was performed on blood, either unsorted or a sorted T cell fraction (not recorded which). These receptor sequences come from a female donor with ankylosing spondylitis or in good health (not recorded which). The conserved cysteine and the conserved F or W are not part of the CDR3 here. Clone size is given for some rows only: seen once, a few or many times, or a class if the clone is expanded.

size,V,CDR3
-,TRBV10-3,AIKRGPGNTEAF
many,TRBV5-5,ASSLSSVETQY
-,TRBV6-6,ASSYGEGETQY
-,TRBV12-3/TRBV12-4,ASSTGTGANYEQY
few,TRBV5-6,ASSLGQGFGGQPQH
few,TRBV4-1,ASSQVGKGDTEAF
-,TRBV4-3,ASSWGGATGYEQF
-,TRBV6-1,ASSLGPPTDTQY
-,TRBV7-2,ASSFARAGETQY
few,TRBV20-1,SASRTGYKTQY
few,TRBV7-2,ASSSYRGRGSPLH
-,TRBV7-2,ASSLEGQDYNEQF
few,TRBV2,ASSNGETQY
-,TRBV5-6,ASSFRQSVAEAF
-,TRBV5-1,ASSLLTGDTQY
-,TRBV20-1,SFGVQPQH
-,TRBV2,ASSEVQDHGYT
few,TRBV4-2,ASSQAEGAANEQF
-,TRBV29-1,SLRAGFTDTQY
few,TRBV18,ASSPGGLNQPQH
few,TRBV28,ASSLRSGGFYEQY
-,TRBV4-2,ASSHSGNNEKLF
few,TRBV29-1,SVEERARLRYEQY
few,TRBV4-2,ASSQGGEGYNEQF
-,TRBV5-6,ASSLDPGSRTGELF
few,TRBV29-1,SVGGLRQGLDEQY
few,TRBV20-1,SAVPRDSFTNYGYT
-,TRBV15,ATSRQETNTGELF
few,TRBV29-1,SVVGARGRNEQF
-,TRBV3-1,ASSQGAVSNQPQH
-,TRBV20-1,SASSGNEQF
many,TRBV29-1,SVRQQGSGANVLT
many,TRBV29-1,SVVGGLAGGHYNEQF
few,TRBV12-3/TRBV12-4,ASGGYTEAF
few,TRBV2,ASRRLAGGYTGELF
-,TRBV27,ASSLSPRGGYT
few,TRBV4-3,ASSQGGLNAATKETQY
few,TRBV19,ASSLIEAEAF
many,TRBV29-1,SVVVGETQY
-,TRBV18,ASSPGDRGRFAEAF